The 12 T cell receptor beta chains given below trace back to one sample, sequenced in a study of blood T cell repertoires in COVID-19. Measured with immunoSEQ multiplex PCR; TCRdb has only the in-frame clones, and not every one. The table includes about 4,400 clones, roughly 80% detected once. Material: peripheral blood. These receptors all stem from a human donor with active or convalescent COVID-19. The donor label of this sample is uncertain.

The chain carries TRBV2 and TRBJ1-5; TRBD1 matches 7 bases. The germline V gene encodes CDR1 SNHLY and CDR2 FYNNEI. After removal of 6 bases from V and 4 bases from J, the junction contained 6 bases not matched to a gene. The CDR3 sequence is 14 residues long. CDR3 protein: CASSNDRENQPQHF. CDR3 in DNA: TGTGCCAGCAGCAATGACAGGGAAAATCAGCCCCAGCATTTT.

The rearrangement links TRBV6-2 or TRBV6-3 to TRBJ1-5; tentative D call: TRBD1 (6 bases). In germline, CDR1 is MNHEY, CDR2 SVGEGT. V shed 4 bases and J shed 2 bases, with 12 bases lying between them. The CDR3 contains 15 residues. The CDR3 coding sequence is TGTGCCAGCAGTTCCGGGACACGGGGCAATCAGCCCCAGCATTTT. It yields the protein CASSSGTRGNQPQHF.

This clone was seen a single time. This sequence joins TRBV7-3 and TRBJ1-1, with D unclear. The CDR3 extends over 13 amino acids. CDR1 and CDR2 from the germline V gene are SGHTA and FQGTGA. The V gene lost 1 base and the J gene lost 3 bases, with 6 bases spanning the gap. In nucleotides, the CDR3 is TGTGCCAGCAGCTTAAATCCTGACACTGAAGCTTTCTTT. It yields the protein CASSLNPDTEAFF.

The chain joins TRBV5-6 to TRBJ1-5, with 7 bases fitting TRBD1. In germline, CDR1 is SGHDT, CDR2 YYEEEE. Trimming removed 4 bases from V and 9 bases from J; junction bases left unmatched: 7. The CDR3 length is 13 residues. CDR3: CASSATGLGPQHF. Written as DNA, the CDR3 is TGTGCCAGCAGCGCGACAGGGCTGGGGCCCCAGCATTTT.

This chain connects TRBV5-5 to TRBJ2-1, with 12 bases aligning to TRBD2. CDR1 SGHKS and CDR2 YYEKEE come from the germline V gene (reference sequence). Trimming at V came to 4 bases and at J to 1 base, leaving 6 bases not matched to a gene. The CDR3 consists of 17 residues. CDR3 bases: TGTGCCAGCAGCCCCCGCCTAGCGGGAGGGTCCTACAATGAGCAGTTCTTC. Its translation is CASSPRLAGGSYNEQFF.

The J gene is TRBJ2-3, the V gene TRBV15; 8 positions match TRBD2. This CDR3 contains 16 residues. V shed 0 bases, J shed 2 bases, and the junction held 4 bases outside the gene matches. Germline lookup yields CDR1 LNHNV and CDR2 YYDKDF (reference sequence). The chain's CDR3 is CATSRDRRGVTDTQYF. In DNA form, the CDR3 reads TGTGCCACCAGCAGAGATAGGCGGGGGGTCACAGATACGCAGTATTTT.

This clone has just one count. The chain links TRBV19 to TRBJ2-5; TRBD1 aligns across 9 bases. After removal of 6 bases from V and 5 bases from J, the junction contained 10 bases not matched to a gene. Germline values: CDR1 LNHDA, CDR2 SQIVND (reference sequence). The CDR3 totals 15 residues. CDR3 nucleotide sequence: TGTGCCAGTAGGCAGGGACAGGGTGTTAGCGAGACCCAGTACTTC. Protein: CASRQGQGVSETQYF.

V usage is TRBV19 and J usage is TRBJ1-2, with D uncertain. Trimming took 0 bases from V and 4 from J, leaving 12 bases between them. Germline V lookup: CDR1 LNHDA, CDR2 SQIVND (reference sequence). There are 15 residues in the CDR3. As DNA, the CDR3 is TGTGCCAGTAGTATAGATCGCGGAAGACTCTATGGCTACACCTTC. It codes for CASSIDRGRLYGYTF.

This sequence joins TRBV3-1 (or the pseudogene TRBV3-2) and TRBJ1-2; TRBD1 matches 7 bases. V was pared by 7 bases and J by 7 bases, with 12 bases of the junction left unmatched. The CDR3 is 14 amino acids. The germline V gene has CDR1 LGHDT and CDR2 YNNKEL (reference sequence). In DNA, the CDR3 is TGTGCCAGCAACTTTGAGGGGGCCCGGAGTGGCTACACCTTC. Protein: CASNFEGARSGYTF.

The gene calls are TRBV10-3 and TRBJ2-2, with 7 bases matching TRBD1. Germline CDR1 ENHRY, CDR2 SYGVKD. Trimming cost V 10 bases and J 0 bases; bases outside gene matches: 5. The CDR3 consists of 14 residues. CDR3: CATTGSANTGELFF. In nucleotides, the CDR3 is TGTGCCACGACAGGGTCGGCGAACACCGGGGAGCTGTTTTTT.

The chain recombines TRBV4-1 with TRBJ2-2; possible D gene TRBD1, 5 bases. The CDR3 totals 15 residues. Between the trimmed V and J ends, which lost 0 bases and 1 base, there was a span of 6 bases. Germline V gives CDR1 MGHRA, CDR2 YSYEKL. The CDR3 region is CASSQEGVNTGELFF. DNA for the CDR3: TGCGCCAGCAGCCAAGAAGGGGTGAACACCGGGGAGCTGTTTTTT.

J is TRBJ1-2 and V is TRBV7-9, with 10 bases aligning to TRBD1. J was trimmed by 6 bases and V by 4 bases; bases with no gene match: 5. This CDR3 is 14 amino acids long. Germline values: CDR1 SEHNR, CDR2 FQNEAQ (reference sequence). CDR3 DNA sequence: TGTGCCAGCAGCTACGGGACAGGGGCTCATGGCTACACCTTC. Translating gives CASSYGTGAHGYTF.